This record covers a single TCR beta chain. The data were obtained in a study of T cell changes during pregnancy in multiple sclerosis. Germline V lookup: CDR1 SGHTA, CDR2 FQGTGA. This CDR3 is 16 amino acids long. The V end was cut by 3 bases, the J end by 3 bases, with 15 bases between. TCRdb's copy holds only in-frame clones and misses some; the assay was immunoSEQ multiplex PCR. The table shows about 92,000 clones, with approximately 92% occurring only once. J is TRBJ1-5 and V is TRBV7-3, with a tentative D call TRBD1 (6 bases). This sample comprised peripheral blood, obtained in the first trimester of pregnancy. This TCR came from a female donor with multiple sclerosis, enrolled in a pregnancy study. CDR3 sequence reads: CASSFNREAHNQPQHF. CDR3 nucleotides: TGTGCCAGCAGCTTCAACAGGGAAGCTCACAATCAGCCCCAGCATTTT.